This TCR beta chain is drawn from a study of T cells of healthy individuals. The CDR3 contains 14 residues. With 6 bases clipped from V and 5 bases from J, the junction kept 6 bases outside the gene matches. At least ten counts were recorded for this clonotype. MiXCR, applied by TCRdb to the 5' RACE reads, yields one record per CDR3 protein. This table holds about 96,000 distinct CDR3 sequences, 15% to 20% found once. This sequence joins TRBV12-3 or TRBV12-4 and TRBJ2-2, with 7 bases lining up with TRBD1. This TCR was sampled from a human donor in good health. CDR3 region: CASRVHRGTGELFF. CDR3 sequence (DNA): TGTGCCAGCAGGGTCCACAGGGGAACCGGGGAGCTGTTTTTT.